The rows below give T cell receptor beta chains drawn from one sample of a study of CD8 T cells in ankylosing spondylitis. TCRdb redid the calling of the 5' RACE reads with MiXCR, one entry per CDR3 protein. Of 250,000 or so distinct CDR3 sequences listed, about 24% are singletons. The sequenced sample was blood, either unsorted or a sorted T cell fraction (not recorded which). Source of these receptors: a male donor with ankylosing spondylitis or in good health (not recorded which). Both conserved end residues are part of each CDR3. The order of the fields is V gene, CDR3 length, clone size, D gene, J gene, CDR3 protein, CDR3 DNA. A D gene is named only where the DNA matches it firmly. A row's size may be missing; if present it is once, few, many or a size class.

V gene: TRBV7-2
CDR3 length: 13
clone size: .
D gene: TRBD1
J gene: TRBJ1-5
CDR3 protein: CASSLRQGQPQHF
CDR3 DNA: TGTGCCAGCAGCCTCCGACAGGGTCAGCCCCAGCATTTT

V gene: TRBV10-2
CDR3 length: 13
clone size: .
D gene: TRBD2
J gene: TRBJ2-7
CDR3 protein: CASSGTSGVEQYF
CDR3 DNA: TGCGCCAGCAGCGGGACTAGCGGTGTGGAGCAGTACTTC

V gene: TRBV12-3/TRBV12-4
CDR3 length: 15
clone size: many
D gene: TRBD2
J gene: TRBJ2-7
CDR3 protein: CASRPIRGGAYEQYF
CDR3 DNA: TGTGCCAGCAGACCCATCCGCGGGGGGGCCTACGAGCAGTACTTC

V gene: TRBV29-1
CDR3 length: 11
clone size: medium-sized
D gene: .
J gene: TRBJ2-5
CDR3 protein: CSETDGRGKYF
CDR3 DNA: TGCAGCGAAACTGATGGCAGGGGCAAATACTTC

V gene: TRBV20-1
CDR3 length: 13
clone size: .
D gene: .
J gene: TRBJ1-1
CDR3 protein: CSARNPVPPEAFF
CDR3 DNA: TGCAGTGCTAGGAATCCAGTTCCCCCTGAAGCTTTCTTT

V gene: TRBV6-5
CDR3 length: 12
clone size: many
D gene: .
J gene: TRBJ2-1
CDR3 protein: CASSPRGDEQFF
CDR3 DNA: TGTGCCAGCAGTCCGAGGGGGGATGAGCAGTTCTTC

V gene: TRBV29-1
CDR3 length: 13
clone size: few
D gene: TRBD2
J gene: TRBJ2-3
CDR3 protein: CSVSGGNADTQYF
CDR3 DNA: TGCAGCGTTAGCGGGGGAAACGCAGATACGCAGTATTTT

V gene: TRBV11-2
CDR3 length: 13
clone size: many
D gene: .
J gene: TRBJ2-1
CDR3 protein: CASSPPGDNEQFF
CDR3 DNA: TGTGCCAGCAGCCCCCCGGGCGACAATGAGCAGTTCTTC

V gene: TRBV10-3
CDR3 length: 12
clone size: .
D gene: .
J gene: TRBJ2-3
CDR3 protein: CAISREADTQYF
CDR3 DNA: TGTGCCATCAGCAGGGAGGCAGATACGCAGTATTTT

V gene: TRBV4-1
CDR3 length: 15
clone size: .
D gene: .
J gene: TRBJ2-2
CDR3 protein: CASSQVSGLTGELFF
CDR3 DNA: TGCGCCAGCAGCCAAGTATCCGGGTTGACCGGGGAGCTGTTTTTT

V gene: TRBV29-1
CDR3 length: 13
clone size: .
D gene: .
J gene: TRBJ1-5
CDR3 protein: CSVAGGVNQPQHF
CDR3 DNA: TGCAGCGTCGCGGGGGGGGTCAATCAGCCCCAGCATTTT

V gene: TRBV4-2
CDR3 length: 17
clone size: few
D gene: TRBD2
J gene: TRBJ2-3
CDR3 protein: CASSQDPSGGATDTQYF
CDR3 DNA: TGTGCCAGCAGCCAAGATCCTAGCGGGGGGGCCACAGATACGCAGTATTTT

V gene: TRBV29-1
CDR3 length: 14
clone size: .
D gene: TRBD1
J gene: TRBJ2-2
CDR3 protein: CSATDRAGTGELFF
CDR3 DNA: TGCAGCGCAACCGACAGGGCTGGCACCGGGGAGCTGTTTTTT

V gene: TRBV3-1
CDR3 length: 13
clone size: .
D gene: .
J gene: TRBJ2-2
CDR3 protein: CASSQRQTGELFF
CDR3 DNA: TGTGCCAGCAGCCAAAGGCAGACCGGGGAGCTGTTTTTT

V gene: TRBV12-3/TRBV12-4
CDR3 length: 14
clone size: many
D gene: .
J gene: TRBJ1-4
CDR3 protein: CASSFGATQEKLFF
CDR3 DNA: TGTGCCAGCAGTTTCGGTGCGACCCAGGAAAAACTGTTTTTT

V gene: TRBV2
CDR3 length: 15
clone size: .
D gene: .
J gene: TRBJ2-1
CDR3 protein: CASAERDGSYNEQFF
CDR3 DNA: TGTGCCAGCGCCGAACGGGACGGTTCCTACAATGAGCAGTTCTTC

V gene: TRBV5-1
CDR3 length: 14
clone size: few
D gene: TRBD1
J gene: TRBJ2-1
CDR3 protein: CASSISGQYNEQFF
CDR3 DNA: TGCGCCAGCAGCATATCGGGACAGTACAATGAGCAGTTCTTC

V gene: TRBV20-1
CDR3 length: 15
clone size: .
D gene: TRBD1
J gene: TRBJ2-3
CDR3 protein: CSARVTGAGSDTQYF
CDR3 DNA: TGCAGTGCTAGAGTGACAGGGGCCGGATCAGATACGCAGTATTTT

V gene: TRBV7-3
CDR3 length: 16
clone size: .
D gene: TRBD1
J gene: TRBJ2-1
CDR3 protein: CASSDYRGSSYNEQFF
CDR3 DNA: TGTGCCAGCAGCGACTACAGGGGGTCCTCCTACAATGAGCAGTTCTTC

V gene: TRBV29-1
CDR3 length: 13
clone size: few
D gene: TRBD1
J gene: TRBJ2-5
CDR3 protein: CSVATGGGKTQYF
CDR3 DNA: TGCAGCGTTGCCACAGGGGGCGGGAAGACCCAGTACTTC

V gene: TRBV29-1
CDR3 length: 11
clone size: once
D gene: .
J gene: TRBJ2-7
CDR3 protein: CSVEDGRGAYF
CDR3 DNA: TGCAGCGTTGAAGACGGCCGAGGAGCGTACTTC

V gene: TRBV7-2
CDR3 length: 12
clone size: many
D gene: .
J gene: TRBJ2-7
CDR3 protein: CASSFLSYEQYF
CDR3 DNA: TGTGCCAGCAGCTTCCTTTCCTACGAGCAGTACTTC

V gene: TRBV14
CDR3 length: 18
clone size: many
D gene: .
J gene: TRBJ2-2
CDR3 protein: CASSQVGPLRSPTGELFF
CDR3 DNA: TGTGCCAGCAGCCAAGTAGGACCTCTTAGGAGTCCCACCGGGGAGCTGTTTTTT

V gene: TRBV28
CDR3 length: 16
clone size: many
D gene: .
J gene: TRBJ2-7
CDR3 protein: CASSLLMGLGTYEQYF
CDR3 DNA: TGTGCCAGCAGTTTATTGATGGGGCTTGGGACCTACGAGCAGTACTTC

V gene: TRBV6-1
CDR3 length: 15
clone size: few
D gene: .
J gene: TRBJ2-1
CDR3 protein: CASSRLTSSYNEQFF
CDR3 DNA: TGTGCCAGCAGTCGATTGACTAGCTCCTACAATGAGCAGTTCTTC

V gene: TRBV5-1
CDR3 length: 14
clone size: few
D gene: TRBD1
J gene: TRBJ2-7
CDR3 protein: CASSINRGAYEQYF
CDR3 DNA: TGCGCCAGCAGCATAAACAGGGGGGCCTACGAGCAGTACTTC

V gene: TRBV12-3/TRBV12-4
CDR3 length: 14
clone size: many
D gene: TRBD1
J gene: TRBJ1-2
CDR3 protein: CASSFYRGIYGYTF
CDR3 DNA: TGTGCCAGCAGTTTTTACAGGGGAATCTATGGCTACACCTTC

V gene: TRBV9
CDR3 length: 14
clone size: many
D gene: .
J gene: TRBJ1-5
CDR3 protein: CASSVGGTNQPQHF
CDR3 DNA: TGTGCCAGCAGCGTCGGCGGGACCAATCAGCCCCAGCATTTT

V gene: TRBV2
CDR3 length: 14
clone size: few
D gene: TRBD1
J gene: TRBJ2-1
CDR3 protein: CASRERTGYNEQFF
CDR3 DNA: TGTGCCAGCAGAGAACGGACAGGATACAATGAGCAGTTCTTC

V gene: TRBV20-1
CDR3 length: 14
clone size: .
D gene: TRBD2
J gene: TRBJ2-5
CDR3 protein: CSAISAGGLETQYF
CDR3 DNA: TGCAGTGCTATTTCGGCGGGAGGGCTAGAGACCCAGTACTTC

V gene: TRBV6-4
CDR3 length: 15
clone size: .
D gene: TRBD2
J gene: TRBJ2-3
CDR3 protein: CASSDSRGGTDTQYF
CDR3 DNA: TGTGCCAGCAGTGACTCCCGCGGGGGGACAGATACGCAGTATTTT

V gene: TRBV11-2
CDR3 length: 14
clone size: .
D gene: .
J gene: TRBJ2-1
CDR3 protein: CASSLARTGNEQFF
CDR3 DNA: TGTGCCAGCAGCTTAGCAAGGACGGGCAATGAGCAGTTCTTC

V gene: TRBV7-3
CDR3 length: 15
clone size: many
D gene: .
J gene: TRBJ1-6
CDR3 protein: CASSLMGRDNSPLHF
CDR3 DNA: TGTGCCAGCAGCTTAATGGGACGGGATAATTCACCCCTCCACTTT

V gene: TRBV19
CDR3 length: 16
clone size: few
D gene: .
J gene: TRBJ1-2
CDR3 protein: CASTFIGNSEAYGYTF
CDR3 DNA: TGTGCCAGTACCTTTATAGGTAACAGCGAAGCCTATGGCTACACCTTC

V gene: TRBV11-3
CDR3 length: 14
clone size: .
D gene: .
J gene: TRBJ2-1
CDR3 protein: CASSLGPLGSEQFF
CDR3 DNA: TGTGCCAGCAGCCTGGGACCTTTAGGGAGTGAGCAGTTCTTC

V gene: TRBV6-6
CDR3 length: 12
clone size: few
D gene: .
J gene: TRBJ2-7
CDR3 protein: CASKGDPTEQYF
CDR3 DNA: TGTGCCAGCAAGGGAGATCCTACCGAGCAGTACTTC

V gene: TRBV29-1
CDR3 length: 13
clone size: few
D gene: .
J gene: TRBJ1-4
CDR3 protein: CSVDDRINEKLFF
CDR3 DNA: TGCAGCGTCGACGACCGTATCAATGAAAAACTGTTTTTT

V gene: TRBV12-3/TRBV12-4
CDR3 length: 14
clone size: few
D gene: .
J gene: TRBJ1-2
CDR3 protein: CASSLGGTSYGYTF
CDR3 DNA: TGTGCCAGCAGTTTAGGAGGTACTAGCTATGGCTACACCTTC

V gene: TRBV6-2/TRBV6-3
CDR3 length: 14
clone size: many
D gene: .
J gene: TRBJ2-3
CDR3 protein: CASSSRDSTDTQYF
CDR3 DNA: TGTGCCAGCAGTTCACGGGACAGCACAGATACGCAGTATTTT

V gene: TRBV29-1
CDR3 length: 13
clone size: few
D gene: .
J gene: TRBJ1-1
CDR3 protein: CSVELQGPTEAFF
CDR3 DNA: TGCAGCGTTGAATTACAGGGACCCACTGAAGCTTTCTTT

V gene: TRBV27
CDR3 length: 17
clone size: .
D gene: TRBD1
J gene: TRBJ1-3
CDR3 protein: CASSLKGAWSSGNTIYF
CDR3 DNA: TGTGCCAGCAGTTTAAAGGGGGCTTGGAGCTCTGGAAACACCATATATTTT

V gene: TRBV5-1
CDR3 length: 15
clone size: .
D gene: TRBD2
J gene: TRBJ2-1
CDR3 protein: CASSLKSSGNNEQFF
CDR3 DNA: TGCGCCAGCAGCTTGAAGTCTAGCGGGAACAATGAGCAGTTCTTC

V gene: TRBV15
CDR3 length: 15
clone size: .
D gene: TRBD1
J gene: TRBJ2-2
CDR3 protein: CETGTASSNTGELFF
CDR3 DNA: TGTGAAACCGGGACAGCATCTTCGAACACCGGGGAGCTGTTTTTT

V gene: TRBV6-1
CDR3 length: 13
clone size: many
D gene: TRBD1
J gene: TRBJ1-4
CDR3 protein: CASGTALAGKLFF
CDR3 DNA: TGTGCCAGCGGGACAGCCTTGGCTGGGAAACTGTTTTTT

V gene: TRBV12-3/TRBV12-4
CDR3 length: 16
clone size: many
D gene: .
J gene: TRBJ2-7
CDR3 protein: CASSFSLSRTTYEQYF
CDR3 DNA: TGTGCCAGCAGTTTTAGCTTAAGTCGGACAACCTACGAGCAGTACTTC

V gene: TRBV20-1
CDR3 length: 16
clone size: many
D gene: TRBD2
J gene: TRBJ2-5
CDR3 protein: CSASPPTGGLAETQYF
CDR3 DNA: TGCAGTGCTAGTCCGCCCACAGGGGGACTAGCGGAGACCCAGTACTTC